These 20 T cell receptor beta chains share one sample of origin, sequenced in a study of CD8+CD57+ T cells in acquired aplastic anemia. The template for TCR beta VDJ and CDR3 sequence profiling was genomic DNA. TCRdb fed the reads into MiXCR, producing one record per CDR3 protein. The sample carries a few hundred thousand distinct CDR3 sequences, 56% recorded once. Specimen: sorted CD4+, CD8+, or CD8+CD57+ T cells (not recorded which) from PBMCs. The receptors shown here come from a human donor with severe aplastic anemia or a healthy control (not recorded which).

This rearrangement joins TRBV19 to TRBJ1-2, with a weak D call TRBD1 (5 bases). CDR3 length: 14 amino acids. V lost 7 bases and J 3 bases, leaving 15 bases between the germline ends. Germline V gene lookup returns CDR1 LNHDA and CDR2 SQIVND (reference sequence). As DNA, the CDR3 is TGTGCCAGTACCATCCCAGGGACCCACTATGGCTACACCTTC. Protein: CASTIPGTHYGYTF.

For the CDR3, the DNA is TGTGCCAGTAGTCTGACTAGCTCCTACGAGCAGTACTTC. Its protein product is CASSLTSSYEQYF. This chain uses TRBV19 with TRBJ2-7; TRBD2 might be the D (6 bases). This CDR3 has 13 amino acids. Germline V gene data show CDR1 as LNHDA and CDR2 as SQIVND (reference sequence). V was pared by 5 bases and J by 0 bases, with 8 bases between.

This clonotype is a singleton in its sample. The CDR3 here is CASSSGTGINQPQHF. CDR3 DNA sequence: TGTGCCAGCAGCAGCGGGACAGGGATAAATCAGCCCCAGCATTTT. This rearrangement joins TRBV9 to TRBJ1-5, with TRBD1 matching over 9 bases. Germline V gene sequence: CDR1 SGDLS, CDR2 YYNGEE. The CDR3 sequence is 15 residues long. J was trimmed by 4 bases and V by 4 bases; bases with no gene match: 6.

This clonotype appeared a few times. This rearrangement joins TRBV7-9 to TRBJ1-5, with D possibly TRBD1 on 6 matching bases. The CDR3 runs to 14 residues. The germline V gene encodes CDR1 SEHNR and CDR2 FQNEAQ (reference sequence). V dropped 6 bases and J dropped 0 bases, with 9 bases sitting between them. Here the CDR3 DNA reads TGTGCCAGCAGGAAGGGGGGTAGCAATCAGCCCCAGCATTTT. As protein: CASRKGGSNQPQHF. The full variable domain, in which reference TRBV7-9 and TRBJ1-5 provide the parts outside the CDR3, is DTGVSQNPRHKITKRGQNVTFRCDPISEHNRLYWYRQTLGQGPEFLTYFQNEAQLEKSRLLSDRFSAERPKGSFSTLEIQRTEQGDSAMYLCASRKGGSNQPQHFGDGTRLSIL.

V usage is TRBV25-1 and J usage is TRBJ1-3; D may be TRBD1 (5 bases). Germline assignment: CDR1 MGHDK and CDR2 SYGVNS. The CDR3 has 15 residues. Deletions cut 6 bases from V and 0 bases from J, with 12 bases between. The CDR3 DNA reads as TGTGCCAGCAGGGGGACGGGGAGCTCTGGAAACACCATATATTTT. Its protein is CASRGTGSSGNTIYF.

This chain joins TRBV2 and TRBJ1-4; 7 nucleotides line up with TRBD1. The ends lost 6 bases at V and 2 bases at J; junction bases unmatched: 3. CDR3 length equals 14 residues. CDR1 is SNHLY, CDR2 FYNNEI, per germline. The CDR3 protein is CASSVQGTNEKLFF. CDR3 nucleotides: TGTGCCAGCAGCGTACAGGGGACTAATGAAAAACTGTTTTTT.

The chain employs TRBV20-1 and TRBJ1-1; possibly TRBD1 for D (5 bases). CDR3 length equals 14 residues. V lost 0 bases and J lost 4, with 12 bases in between. CDR1 DFQATT and CDR2 SNEGSKA come from the germline V gene (reference sequence). CDR3 region: CSARDRHGGTEAFF. CDR3 DNA: TGCAGTGCTAGAGATCGGCATGGGGGCACTGAAGCTTTCTTT.

This clonotype was found a few times. The chain has TRBV7-9 and TRBJ2-7; possibly TRBD1 or TRBD2 for D (5 bases each). This CDR3 contains 15 residues. The V gene's germline CDR1 is SEHNR and CDR2 FQNEAQ (reference sequence). Trimming shortened V by 4 bases and J by 2 bases, and 15 bases separated the two germline ends. The CDR3: CASSSHQGRPYEQYF. The CDR3 nucleotides are TGTGCCAGCAGCTCCCACCAGGGACGCCCCTACGAGCAGTACTTC.

This clonotype showed up many times. The chain combines TRBV20-1 with TRBJ1-6, with D possibly matching TRBD1 (5 bases). The V end was cut by 5 bases, the J end by 1 base, with 9 bases between. Germline CDR1 DFQATT, CDR2 SNEGSKA (reference sequence). CDR3 length: 14 residues. The CDR3 DNA reads TGCAGTGCTCCCAGGGATTCCTATAATTCACCCCTCCACTTT. Amino acid sequence: CSAPRDSYNSPLHF.

This clonotype was counted once. V usage is TRBV18 and J usage is TRBJ2-7; D uncertain. Germline loops: CDR1 KGHSH, CDR2 LQKENI. V shed 0 bases and J shed 9 bases, with 15 bases lying between them. This CDR3 is 14 amino acids long. CDR3: CASSPPRASSVQYF. The CDR3 coding sequence is TGTGCCAGCTCACCACCTCGGGCTTCGTCGGTGCAGTACTTC.

The V gene is TRBV7-2, the J gene TRBJ1-3; maybe TRBD1 (5 bases). V was clipped by 4 bases and J by 1 base, with 17 bases between them. Germline lookup yields CDR1 SGHTA and CDR2 FQGNSA. This CDR3 contains 17 residues. The CDR3 sequence: CASSSRLAGESGNTIYF. CDR3 in DNA: TGTGCCAGCAGCTCCCGACTAGCGGGGGAATCTGGAAACACCATATATTTT.

V usage is TRBV6-5 and J usage is TRBJ2-1; TRBD1 agrees at 8 bases. Trimming cost V 10 bases and J 9 bases; bases outside gene matches: 14. CDR1 MNHEY and CDR2 SVGAGI come from the germline V gene. This CDR3 has 14 residues. CDR3 loop: CATKQGEVRVEQFF. The CDR3 coding sequence is TGTGCCACCAAACAGGGGGAGGTTCGCGTTGAGCAGTTCTTC.

The chain couples TRBV15 to TRBJ1-3; D is uncertain. The CDR3 loop spans 16 amino acids. Trimming left V 0 bases short and J 1 base short, with 10 bases between. Germline-derived CDR1 and CDR2 are LNHNV and YYDKDF (reference sequence). The CDR3 protein is CATSRDKAMSGNTIYF. The CDR3 DNA is TGTGCCACCAGCAGAGATAAGGCAATGTCTGGAAACACCATATATTTT.

This clonotype showed up many times. The chain uses TRBV5-1 and TRBJ1-1; D uncertain. Germline-derived CDR1 and CDR2 are SGHRS and YFSETQ. This CDR3 has 13 residues. V was clipped by 5 bases and J by 11 bases, with 19 bases between them. The CDR3 loop reads CASRNQARGRAFF. CDR3 DNA: TGCGCCAGCAGGAATCAGGCCCGGGGTCGCGCTTTCTTT.

J is TRBJ2-3 and V is TRBV14, with 7 bases matching TRBD2. The CDR3 extends over 14 amino acids. With 4 bases clipped from V and 1 base from J, the junction kept 2 bases outside the gene matches. Germline values: CDR1 SGHDN, CDR2 FVKESK. The CDR3 loop is CASSPGLRTDTQYF. The CDR3 DNA reads as TGTGCCAGCAGCCCGGGACTACGCACAGATACGCAGTATTTT.

The V gene is TRBV10-3, the J gene TRBJ2-7; maybe TRBD1 (5 bases). V was clipped by 3 bases and J by 5 bases, with 8 bases between them. Germline CDR1 and CDR2: ENHRY and SYGVKD. The CDR3 has 12 residues. The CDR3 spells CAISDAGNEQYF. In DNA form, the CDR3 reads TGTGCCATCAGTGATGCAGGGAACGAGCAGTACTTC.

With respect to this clonotype: This CDR3 is missing its conserved last phenylalanine or tryptophan, likely due to a read error. The chain is built from TRBV2 and TRBJ1-1; D not certain. Germline CDR1 and CDR2: SNHLY and FYNNEI. This CDR3 is 13 amino acids long. In DNA form, the CDR3 reads TGTGCCAGCAGCTTAGAGCCGAACACCGAAGCTTTCCTT. Residues: CASSLEPNTEAFL.

The CDR3 loop reads CASSYPEKINEKLFF. The CDR3 bases are TGTGCCAGCAGTTACCCGGAGAAAATTAATGAAAAACTGTTTTTT. The V call is TRBV6-5, the J call TRBJ1-4; D remains ambiguous. Looked up from germline, CDR1 is MNHEY and CDR2 is SVGAGI. Between the trimmed V and J ends, which lost 2 bases and 4 bases, there was a span of 11 bases. This CDR3 is built from 15 residues.

A word on this clonotype: Here the CDR3 omits its conserved ending phenylalanine or tryptophan, so a read error is the likely source. The chain is built from TRBV5-4 and TRBJ2-1; no definite D call. The V end lost 0 bases, the J end lost 6 bases, and 1 base lay between the germline ends. The germline V gene has CDR1 SGHNT and CDR2 YYREEE (reference sequence). This CDR3 is built from 11 residues. This CDR3 is CASSLGNEQFL. CDR3 bases: TGTGCCAGCAGCTTGGGCAATGAGCAGTTCCTC.

The chain combines TRBV24-1 with TRBJ2-1; D gene ambiguous. Germline values: CDR1 KGHDR, CDR2 SFDVKD. V was clipped by 5 bases and J by 1 base, with 8 bases between them. The CDR3 spans 14 residues. The CDR3 protein is CATSGGQSYNEQFF. As DNA, the CDR3 is TGTGCCACCAGTGGCGGTCAGTCCTACAATGAGCAGTTCTTC.